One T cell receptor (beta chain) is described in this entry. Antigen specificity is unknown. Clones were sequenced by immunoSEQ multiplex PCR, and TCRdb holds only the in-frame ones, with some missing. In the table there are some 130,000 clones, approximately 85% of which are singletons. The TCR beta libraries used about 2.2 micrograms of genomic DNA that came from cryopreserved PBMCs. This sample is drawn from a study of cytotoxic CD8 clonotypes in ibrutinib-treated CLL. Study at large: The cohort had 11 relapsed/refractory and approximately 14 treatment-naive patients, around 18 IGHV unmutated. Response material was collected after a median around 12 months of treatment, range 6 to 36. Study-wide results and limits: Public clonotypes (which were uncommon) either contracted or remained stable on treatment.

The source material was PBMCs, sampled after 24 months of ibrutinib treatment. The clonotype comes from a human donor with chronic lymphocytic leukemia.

This CDR3 reads CSVRRADTQYF. CDR3 DNA sequence: TGCAGTGTTCGGAGGGCAGATACGCAGTATTTT. The gene calls are TRBV20-1 and TRBJ2-3; a weak D match, TRBD2 (6 bases). The germline V and J ends were trimmed by 7 bases and 4 bases, with 9 bases remaining between them. This CDR3 spans 11 amino acids. The V gene's germline CDR1 is DFQATT and CDR2 SNEGSKA (reference sequence).